The source of this T cell receptor beta chain is a study of shared clonotypes between healthy human individuals. Study in general: Those who served as donors were a couple of women and three men between the ages of 18 and 49. Study-wide findings and caveats: Investigators expected sequencing depth to affect clonotype sharing among donors.

Sequencing was performed with immunoSEQ multiplex PCR; in TCRdb, only in-frame clones are kept and a portion is missing. The sample lists 400,000 to 600,000 clones; nearly 80% were seen once. A note on this clone: Its target is unknown.

Germline V gene data show CDR1 as GTSNPN and CDR2 as SVGIG (reference sequence). There are 15 residues in the CDR3. The V and J ends lost 3 bases and 4 bases, in that order; junction bases with no gene match: 4. The chain carries TRBV30 and TRBJ2-2; 11 bases match TRBD2. The origin of this receptor is a woman aged 40 to 55 in good health. Some clones in this sample may be carry-over from other donors' samples. The sequenced sample was PBMCs. The chain's CDR3 is CAWRRLAGPTGELFF. CDR3 coding DNA: TGTGCCTGGAGGAGACTAGCGGGACCCACCGGGGAGCTGTTTTTT.